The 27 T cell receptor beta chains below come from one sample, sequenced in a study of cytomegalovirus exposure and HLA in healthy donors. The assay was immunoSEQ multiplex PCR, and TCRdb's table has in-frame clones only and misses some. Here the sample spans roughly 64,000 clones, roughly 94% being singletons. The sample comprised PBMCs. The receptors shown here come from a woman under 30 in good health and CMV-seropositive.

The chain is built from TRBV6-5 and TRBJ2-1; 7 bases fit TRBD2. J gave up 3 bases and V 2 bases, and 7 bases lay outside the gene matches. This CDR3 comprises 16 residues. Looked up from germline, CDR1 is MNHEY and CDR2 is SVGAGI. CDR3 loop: CASSYQPSGDYNEQFF. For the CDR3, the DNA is TGTGCCAGCAGTTACCAGCCTAGCGGTGACTACAATGAGCAGTTCTTC.

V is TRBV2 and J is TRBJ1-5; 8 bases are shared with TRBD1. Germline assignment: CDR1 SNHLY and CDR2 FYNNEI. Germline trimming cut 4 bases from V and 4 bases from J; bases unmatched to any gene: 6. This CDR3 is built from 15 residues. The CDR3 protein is CASSGTGTQNQPQHF. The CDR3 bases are TGTGCCAGCAGTGGGACAGGGACCCAAAATCAGCCCCAGCATTTT.

CDR3 in DNA: TGTGCCAGCAGGAAACCTATACAGGGACCTTACGAGCAGTACTTC. Translating it yields CASRKPIQGPYEQYF. V and J are TRBV6-5 and TRBJ2-7, with D possibly matching TRBD1 (6 bases). Trimming took 6 bases from V and 4 from J, leaving 19 bases between them. This CDR3 region has 15 residues. Germline V gene data show CDR1 as MNHEY and CDR2 as SVGAGI.

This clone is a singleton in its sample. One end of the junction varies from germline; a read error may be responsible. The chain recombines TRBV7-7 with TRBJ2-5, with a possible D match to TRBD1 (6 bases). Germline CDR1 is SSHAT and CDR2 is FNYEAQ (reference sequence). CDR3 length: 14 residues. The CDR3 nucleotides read TGTGCTAGCAGCCGGACAGTCATCGGAGAGACCCAGTACTTC. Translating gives CASSRTVIGETQYF.

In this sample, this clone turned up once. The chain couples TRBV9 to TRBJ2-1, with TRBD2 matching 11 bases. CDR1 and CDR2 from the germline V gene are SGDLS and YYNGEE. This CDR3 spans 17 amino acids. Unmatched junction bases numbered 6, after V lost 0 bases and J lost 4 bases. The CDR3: CASSVDTSGGLYNEQFF. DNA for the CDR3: TGTGCCAGCAGCGTAGATACTAGCGGGGGCCTATACAATGAGCAGTTCTTC. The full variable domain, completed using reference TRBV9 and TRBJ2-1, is DSGVTQTPKHLITATGQRVTLRCSPRSGDLSVYWYQQSLDQGLQFLIQYYNGEERAKGNILERFSAQQFPDLHSELNLSSLELGDSALYFCASSVDTSGGLYNEQFFGPGTRLTVL.

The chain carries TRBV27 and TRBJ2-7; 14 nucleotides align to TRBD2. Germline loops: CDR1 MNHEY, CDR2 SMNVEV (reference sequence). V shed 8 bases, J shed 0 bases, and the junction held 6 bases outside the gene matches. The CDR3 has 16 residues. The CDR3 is CASGTSGGYSSYEQYF. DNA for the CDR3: TGTGCCAGCGGGACTAGCGGGGGCTACAGCTCCTACGAGCAGTACTTC.

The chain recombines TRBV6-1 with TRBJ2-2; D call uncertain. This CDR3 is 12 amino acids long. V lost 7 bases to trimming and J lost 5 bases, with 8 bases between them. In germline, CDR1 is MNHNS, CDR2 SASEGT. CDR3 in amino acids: CASISSTGELFF. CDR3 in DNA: TGTGCCAGCATTAGCTCTACCGGGGAGCTGTTTTTT.

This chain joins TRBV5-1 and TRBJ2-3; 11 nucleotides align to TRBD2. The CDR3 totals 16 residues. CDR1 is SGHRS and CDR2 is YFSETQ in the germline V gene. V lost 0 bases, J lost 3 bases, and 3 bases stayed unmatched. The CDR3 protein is CASSLDTSGGTDTQYF. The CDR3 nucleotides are TGCGCCAGCAGCTTGGATACTAGCGGGGGTACAGATACGCAGTATTTT. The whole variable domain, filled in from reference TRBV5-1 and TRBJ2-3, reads KAGVTQTPRYLIKTRGQQVTLSCSPISGHRSVSWYQQTPGQGLQFLFEYFSETQRNKGNFPGRFSGRQFSNSRSEMNVSTLELGDSALYLCASSLDTSGGTDTQYFGPGTRLTVL.

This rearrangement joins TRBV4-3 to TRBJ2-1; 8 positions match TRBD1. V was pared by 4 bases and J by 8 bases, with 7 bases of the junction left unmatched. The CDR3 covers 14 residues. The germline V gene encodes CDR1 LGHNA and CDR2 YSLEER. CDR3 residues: CASSRRDRSDEQFF. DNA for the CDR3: TGCGCCAGCAGCCGCAGGGACAGGTCTGATGAGCAGTTCTTC.

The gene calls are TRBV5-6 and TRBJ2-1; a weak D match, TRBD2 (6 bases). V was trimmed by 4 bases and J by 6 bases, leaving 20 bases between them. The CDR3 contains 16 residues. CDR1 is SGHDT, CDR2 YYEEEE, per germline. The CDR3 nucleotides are TGTGCCAGCAGCCACCGTCTAGCGAGCGGGTTCAATGAGCAGTTCTTC. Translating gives CASSHRLASGFNEQFF.

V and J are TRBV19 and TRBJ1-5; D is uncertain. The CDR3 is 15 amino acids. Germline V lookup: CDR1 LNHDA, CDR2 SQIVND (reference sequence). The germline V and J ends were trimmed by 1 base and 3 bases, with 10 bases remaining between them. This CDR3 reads CASSIVEEYNQPQHF. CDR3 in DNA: TGTGCCAGTAGTATAGTTGAAGAGTACAATCAGCCCCAGCATTTT.

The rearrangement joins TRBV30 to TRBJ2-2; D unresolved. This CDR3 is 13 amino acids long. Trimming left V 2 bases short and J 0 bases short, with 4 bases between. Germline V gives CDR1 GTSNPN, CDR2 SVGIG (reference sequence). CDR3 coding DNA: TGTGCCTGGAGTCACTCGAACACCGGGGAGCTGTTTTTT. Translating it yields CAWSHSNTGELFF.

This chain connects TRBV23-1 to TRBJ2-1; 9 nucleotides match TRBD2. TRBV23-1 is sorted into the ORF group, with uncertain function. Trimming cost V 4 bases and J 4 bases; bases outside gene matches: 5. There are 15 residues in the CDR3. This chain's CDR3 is CASSPLAGTYNEQFF. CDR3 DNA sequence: TGCGCCAGCAGTCCACTAGCGGGCACTTACAATGAGCAGTTCTTC.

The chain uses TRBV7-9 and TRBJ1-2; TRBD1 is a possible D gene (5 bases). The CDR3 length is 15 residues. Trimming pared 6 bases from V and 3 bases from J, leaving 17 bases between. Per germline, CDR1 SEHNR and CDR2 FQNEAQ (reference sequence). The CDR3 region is CASRVSGKVDYGYTF. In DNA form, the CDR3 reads TGTGCCAGCAGAGTATCAGGGAAAGTCGACTATGGCTACACCTTC.

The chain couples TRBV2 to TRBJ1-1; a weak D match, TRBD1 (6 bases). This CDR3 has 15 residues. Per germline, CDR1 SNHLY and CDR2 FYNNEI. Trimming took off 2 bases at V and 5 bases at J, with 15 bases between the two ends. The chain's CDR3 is CASSELSRGETEAFF. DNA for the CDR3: TGTGCCAGCAGTGAATTAAGCAGGGGCGAGACTGAAGCTTTCTTT. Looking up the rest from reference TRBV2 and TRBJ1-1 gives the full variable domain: EPEVTQTPSHQVTQMGQEVILRCVPISNHLYFYWYRQILGQKVEFLVSFYNNEISEKSEIFDDQFSVERPDGSNFTLKIRSTKLEDSAMYFCASSELSRGETEAFFGQGTRLTVV.

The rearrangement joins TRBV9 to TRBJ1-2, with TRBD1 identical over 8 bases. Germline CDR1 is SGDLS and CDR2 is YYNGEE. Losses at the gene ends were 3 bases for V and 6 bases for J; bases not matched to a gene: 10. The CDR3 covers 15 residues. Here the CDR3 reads CASSEGTGPGHGYTF. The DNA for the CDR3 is TGTGCCAGCAGCGAGGGGACAGGCCCAGGCCATGGCTACACCTTC.

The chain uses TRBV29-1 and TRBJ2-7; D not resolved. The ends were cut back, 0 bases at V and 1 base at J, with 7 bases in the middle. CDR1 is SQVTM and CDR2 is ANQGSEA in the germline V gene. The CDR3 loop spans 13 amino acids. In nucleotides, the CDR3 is TGCAGCGTTGAAGAAACAGATTCCTACGAGCAGTACTTC. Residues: CSVEETDSYEQYF.

CDR3 loop: CASGLTPSGGAPDTQYF. The DNA for the CDR3 is TGTGCTAGTGGTTTGACCCCTTCCGGGGGGGCCCCAGATACGCAGTATTTT. The chain carries TRBV12-5 and TRBJ2-3, with 8 bases fitting TRBD2. This CDR3 has 17 amino acids. Germline CDR1 LGHNT, CDR2 FRNRAP. V trimming: 2 bases; J trimming: 4 bases; junction bases outside the gene matches: 11.

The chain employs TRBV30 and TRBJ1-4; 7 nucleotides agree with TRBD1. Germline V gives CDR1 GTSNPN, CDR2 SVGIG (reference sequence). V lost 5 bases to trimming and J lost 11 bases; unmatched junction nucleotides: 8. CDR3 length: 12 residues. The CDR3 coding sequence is TGTGCCTGGGGATTAGCAGGGGGTAAACTGTTTTTT. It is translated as CAWGLAGGKLFF.

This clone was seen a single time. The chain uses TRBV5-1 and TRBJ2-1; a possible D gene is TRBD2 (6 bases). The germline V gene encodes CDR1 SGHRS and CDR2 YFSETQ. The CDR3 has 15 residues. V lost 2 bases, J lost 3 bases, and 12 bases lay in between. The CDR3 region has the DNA TGCGCCAGCAGCTTAGCGGGCTCGAACTACAATGAGCAGTTCTTC. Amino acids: CASSLAGSNYNEQFF. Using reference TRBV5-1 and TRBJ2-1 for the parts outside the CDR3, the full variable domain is KAGVTQTPRYLIKTRGQQVTLSCSPISGHRSVSWYQQTPGQGLQFLFEYFSETQRNKGNFPGRFSGRQFSNSRSEMNVSTLELGDSALYLCASSLAGSNYNEQFFGPGTRLTVL.

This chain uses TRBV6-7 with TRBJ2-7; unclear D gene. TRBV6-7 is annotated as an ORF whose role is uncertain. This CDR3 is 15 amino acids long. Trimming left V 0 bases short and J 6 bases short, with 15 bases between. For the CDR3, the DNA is TGTGCCAGCAGTTACTCGATGCGGCTGGAGACCGAGCAGTACTTC. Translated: CASSYSMRLETEQYF.

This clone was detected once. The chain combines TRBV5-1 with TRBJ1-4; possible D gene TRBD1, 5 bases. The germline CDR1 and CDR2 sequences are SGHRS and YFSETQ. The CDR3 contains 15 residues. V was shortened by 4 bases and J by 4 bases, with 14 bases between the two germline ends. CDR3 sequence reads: CASSPGGGNNEKLFF. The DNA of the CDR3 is TGCGCCAGCAGCCCCGGGGGGGGTAATAATGAAAAACTGTTTTTT. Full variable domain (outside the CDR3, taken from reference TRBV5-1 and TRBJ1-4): KAGVTQTPRYLIKTRGQQVTLSCSPISGHRSVSWYQQTPGQGLQFLFEYFSETQRNKGNFPGRFSGRQFSNSRSEMNVSTLELGDSALYLCASSPGGGNNEKLFFGSGTQLSVL.

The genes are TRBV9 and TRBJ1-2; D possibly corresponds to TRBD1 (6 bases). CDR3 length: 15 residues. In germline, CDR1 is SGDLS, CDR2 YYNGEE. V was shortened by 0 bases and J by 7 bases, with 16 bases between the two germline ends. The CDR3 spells CASSVAPGGGSGYTF. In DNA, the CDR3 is TGTGCCAGCAGCGTAGCGCCGGGGGGGGGCTCTGGCTACACCTTC.

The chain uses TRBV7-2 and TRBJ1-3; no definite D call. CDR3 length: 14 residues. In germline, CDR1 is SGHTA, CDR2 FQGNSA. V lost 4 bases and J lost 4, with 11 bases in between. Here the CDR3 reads CASSYHGRGNTIYF. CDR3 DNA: TGTGCCAGCAGCTATCACGGCAGGGGAAACACCATATATTTT.

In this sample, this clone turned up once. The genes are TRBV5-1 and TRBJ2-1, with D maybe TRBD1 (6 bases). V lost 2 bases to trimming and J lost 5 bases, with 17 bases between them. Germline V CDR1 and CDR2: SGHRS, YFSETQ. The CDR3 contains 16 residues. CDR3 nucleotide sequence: TGCGCCAGCAGCTTTACCCAAGTACAGGGTAACAATGAGCAGTTCTTC. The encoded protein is CASSFTQVQGNNEQFF.

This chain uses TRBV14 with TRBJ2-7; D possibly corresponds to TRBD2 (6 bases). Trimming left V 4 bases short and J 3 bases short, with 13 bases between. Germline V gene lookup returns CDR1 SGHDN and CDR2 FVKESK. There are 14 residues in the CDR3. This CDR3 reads CASSPYGTLYEQYF. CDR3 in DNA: TGTGCCAGCAGCCCATATGGGACTCTCTACGAGCAGTACTTC.

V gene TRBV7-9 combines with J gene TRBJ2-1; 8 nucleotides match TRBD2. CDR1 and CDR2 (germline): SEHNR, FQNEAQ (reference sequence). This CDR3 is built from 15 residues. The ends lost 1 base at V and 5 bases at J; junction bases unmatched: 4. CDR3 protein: CASSLEAGAHNEQFF. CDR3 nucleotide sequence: TGTGCCAGCAGCTTAGAAGCGGGAGCACACAATGAGCAGTTCTTC.